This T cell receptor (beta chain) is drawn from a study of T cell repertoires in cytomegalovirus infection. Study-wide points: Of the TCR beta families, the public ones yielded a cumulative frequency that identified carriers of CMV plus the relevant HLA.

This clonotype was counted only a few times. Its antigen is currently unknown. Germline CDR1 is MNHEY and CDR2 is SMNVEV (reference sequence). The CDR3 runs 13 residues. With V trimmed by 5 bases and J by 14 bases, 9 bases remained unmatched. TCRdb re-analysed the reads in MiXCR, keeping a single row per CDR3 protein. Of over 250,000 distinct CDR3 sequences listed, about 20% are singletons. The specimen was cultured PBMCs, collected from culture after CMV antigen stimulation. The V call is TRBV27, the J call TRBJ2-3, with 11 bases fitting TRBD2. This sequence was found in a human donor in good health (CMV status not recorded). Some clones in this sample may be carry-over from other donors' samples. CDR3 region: CASSPTSGMVAYF. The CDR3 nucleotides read TGTGCCAGCAGTCCGACTAGCGGGATGGTAGCGTATTTT.